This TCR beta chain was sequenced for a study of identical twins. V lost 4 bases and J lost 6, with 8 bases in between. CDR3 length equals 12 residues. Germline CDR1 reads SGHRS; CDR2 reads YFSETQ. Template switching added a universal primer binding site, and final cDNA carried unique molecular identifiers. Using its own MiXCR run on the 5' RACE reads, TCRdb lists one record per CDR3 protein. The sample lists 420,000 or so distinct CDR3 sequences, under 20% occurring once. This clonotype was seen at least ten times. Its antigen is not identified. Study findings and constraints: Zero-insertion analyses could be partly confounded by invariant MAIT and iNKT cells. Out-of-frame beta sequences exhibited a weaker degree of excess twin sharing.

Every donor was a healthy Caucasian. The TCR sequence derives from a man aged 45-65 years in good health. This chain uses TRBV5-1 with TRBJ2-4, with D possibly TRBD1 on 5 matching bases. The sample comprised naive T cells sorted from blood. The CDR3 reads CASSPRGNIQYF. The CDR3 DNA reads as TGCGCCAGCAGCCCTAGGGGAAACATTCAGTACTTC. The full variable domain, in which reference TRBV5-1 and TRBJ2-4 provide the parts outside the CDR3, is KAGVTQTPRYLIKTRGQQVTLSCSPISGHRSVSWYQQTPGQGLQFLFEYFSETQRNKGNFPGRFSGRQFSNSRSEMNVSTLELGDSALYLCASSPRGNIQYFGAGTRLSVL.